This T cell receptor (beta chain) was identified during a study of vaccination and CD4 T cells after COVID-19. Study information: Ranging from 14 to 241, the interval between dose two and post-vaccine sampling had a median of 72 days.

The CDR3 is made up of 16 amino acids. The germline gives CDR1 KGHSH, CDR2 LQKENI. V shed 0 bases, J shed 3 bases, and the junction held 6 bases outside the gene matches. This clonotype was found once. What it binds is not known. Regarding treatment: roughly ten-day PBMC culture with coronavirus spike peptide pools or control peptides (ViraFEST assay). Cultured CD4+ T cell DNA was sequenced using the Oncomine TCR Beta short-read assay. TCRdb reprocessed the PCR reads via MiXCR and lists one record per CDR3 protein. Counted here are about 16,000 distinct CDR3 sequences, approximately 57% occurring once; the ten biggest clones make up approximately 12%.

The sequence was obtained from a human donor who had recovered from COVID-19. The sequencing sample was made of CD4+ T cells from blood, cultured in vitro. The chain employs TRBV18 and TRBJ2-7; 9 bases are shared with TRBD1. CDR3 amino acids: CASSPPSGQGFYEQYF. CDR3 nucleotide sequence: TGTGCCAGCTCACCACCTTCGGGACAGGGTTTCTACGAGCAGTACTTC.